What follows is one T cell receptor (beta chain) and its context. The data originate from a study of blood T cells in healthy people across ages. The V gene lost 4 bases and the J gene lost 6 bases, with 22 bases spanning the gap. This CDR3 contains 18 residues. From germline, CDR1 is KGHSH and CDR2 LQKENI. Alongside a J-beta primer mix, a sample-barcoded 5' primer served in a second PCR lasting roughly 7 to 11 cycles. From the 5' RACE reads, TCRdb called clonotypes with MiXCR, one entry per CDR3 protein. This table has 800,000 to 950,000 distinct CDR3 sequences, about 28% appearing once. Another study also made use of these data, one on T cells of mothers and their children.

The sequenced sample was blood. The source is a woman in her 40s in good health. The chain employs TRBV18 and TRBJ2-6; D is unclear. For the CDR3, the DNA is TGTGCCAGCTCACTCCTCCCAGGACGGCGCCTTATGGCCAACGTCCTGACTTTC. This gives the protein CASSLLPGRRLMANVLTF.